This entry features one T cell receptor (beta chain) sequence. PBMCs stemmed from 8.5 to 10 ml fresh peripheral blood. The data were obtained in a study of T cells in Graves' hyperthyroidism and ophthalmopathy. Study in general: The blood sample was taken at first diagnosis, before treatment began.

The CDR3 spans 16 residues. V trimming: 6 bases; J trimming: 3 bases; junction bases outside the gene matches: 5. The germline V gene has CDR1 LGHDT and CDR2 YNNKEL (reference sequence). RNA transcripts yielded amplified TCR beta CDR3 regions. First-round RT-PCR targeting the TCR CDR3 was performed with the HTBI primer set. TCRdb processed the multiplex PCR reads anew with MiXCR; each CDR3 protein has one entry. Of over 300,000 distinct CDR3 sequences listed, approximately 15% are singletons. This chain links TRBV3-1 with TRBJ2-7; 16 bases fit TRBD2. This TCR was sampled from a woman aged 60-70 years with Graves' hyperthyroidism. Sequences were obtained from blood. The chain's CDR3 is CASRLGLAGGSYEQYF. The DNA for the CDR3 is TGTGCCAGCAGACTGGGACTAGCGGGAGGGAGCTACGAGCAGTACTTC.